Listed below are T cell receptor beta chains from one sample, sequenced in a study of blood T cell repertoires in COVID-19. Generated by immunoSEQ multiplex PCR, the TCRdb table keeps only in-frame clones and is missing some. Of around 230,000 clones listed, over 65% were seen once; the top ten hold about 2.5%. Sequencing was performed on peripheral blood. These receptors originate from a woman in her 70s with active or convalescent COVID-19. Each CDR3 is given with its conserved first and last residue. D genes are given only for firm matches. Expanded clones get a size class; other rows say once, few or many, or leave the size out.

j_call clone_size d_call v_call cdr3_aa cdr3_nt
TRBJ2-7 NA TRBD2 TRBV19 CASSIGLAGLLEQYF TGTGCCAGTAGTATAGGACTAGCTGGCCTCCTCGAGCAGTACTTC
TRBJ1-6 NA TRBD1 TRBV6-5 CASRDGTGYSPLHF TGTGCCAGCCGGGACGGGACAGGGTATTCACCCCTCCACTTT
TRBJ2-2 NA NA TRBV28 CASSRIGQLDTGELFF TGTGCCAGCAGCCGTATCGGACAGCTGGACACCGGGGAGCTGTTTTTT
TRBJ1-2 NA NA TRBV18 CASSPQQQRNYGYTF TGTGCCAGCTCACCGCAACAGCAAAGGAACTATGGCTACACCTTC
TRBJ2-2 NA NA TRBV28 CASSFLGAGGNSAGELFF TGTGCCAGCAGCTTCCTTGGGGCAGGTGGGAATTCTGCCGGGGAGCTGTTTTTT
TRBJ2-1 NA NA TRBV19 CASSPSPDNEQFF TGTGCCAGTAGCCCCTCTCCTGACAATGAGCAGTTCTTC
TRBJ2-7 NA NA TRBV7-8 CASSQERRGISRIGYEQYF TGTGCCAGCAGCCAAGAGAGGCGCGGAATATCCCGGATCGGCTACGAGCAGTACTTC
TRBJ1-1 NA NA TRBV10-3 CAISESQDTEAFF TGTGCCATCAGTGAGTCTCAGGACACTGAAGCTTTCTTT
TRBJ1-6 NA NA TRBV7-2 CASSLALGNNSPLHF TGTGCCAGCAGCCTCGCTTTGGGCAATAATTCACCCCTCCACTTT
TRBJ1-4 NA NA TRBV19 CASRPRGSDEKLFF TGTGCCAGTAGACCCCGGGGGAGTGATGAAAAACTGTTTTTT
TRBJ2-1 NA NA TRBV6-4 CASSAQSFSSYNEQFF TGTGCCAGCAGTGCTCAGTCCTTCAGCTCCTACAATGAGCAGTTCTTC
TRBJ2-3 once TRBD2 TRBV5-8 CASSRTSGGPDTQYF TGTGCCAGCAGTAGGACTAGCGGGGGGCCAGATACGCAGTATTTT
TRBJ1-5 NA NA TRBV28 CASTWTAGQPQHF TGTGCCAGCACCTGGACAGCCGGTCAGCCCCAGCATTTT
TRBJ2-3 NA TRBD2 TRBV7-9 CASSLGELAGVLF TGTGCCAGCAGCCTGGGGGAACTAGCGGGAGTTCTTTTT
TRBJ2-1 NA TRBD2 TRBV7-9 CASSERGGQSNEQFF TGTGCCAGCAGCGAGCGGGGGGGCCAAAGCAATGAGCAGTTCTTC
TRBJ2-1 NA NA TRBV9 CASSPWGGGVNEQFF TGTGCCAGCAGTCCCTGGGGTGGAGGCGTCAATGAGCAGTTCTTC
TRBJ1-1 NA TRBD1 TRBV7-9 CASSRGQQAFF TGTGCCAGCAGCCGGGGACAGCAAGCTTTCTTT
TRBJ2-1 NA NA TRBV6-2/TRBV6-3 CASSYGGAPGEQFF TGTGCCAGCAGTTACGGGGGGGCCCCTGGAGAGCAGTTCTTC
TRBJ1-6 NA TRBD1 TRBV6-5 CASSYTGQGDSPLHF TGTGCCAGCAGTTACACTGGACAGGGGGATTCACCCCTCCACTTT
TRBJ1-6 few NA TRBV6-2/TRBV6-3 CASSSTDSSYSPLHF TGTGCCAGCAGTTCCACGGACAGTTCATATTCACCCCTCCACTTT
TRBJ2-7 few TRBD2 TRBV12-3/TRBV12-4 CASSLRGAYEQYF TGTGCCAGCAGTTTGCGGGGGGCGTACGAGCAGTACTTC
TRBJ1-1 NA NA TRBV14 CASSPMNTEAFF TGTGCCAGCAGCCCCATGAACACTGAAGCTTTCTTT
TRBJ2-1 once TRBD1 TRBV6-2/TRBV6-3 CASSTQGAQDEQFF TGTGCCAGCAGCACCCAGGGGGCCCAAGATGAGCAGTTCTTC
TRBJ1-1 few NA TRBV3-1/TRBV3-2 CASSQRPDGHEAFF TGTGCCAGCAGCCAGCGTCCCGACGGACATGAAGCTTTCTTT
TRBJ2-6 NA TRBD1 TRBV3-1/TRBV3-2 CASRSRTGVISGANVLTF TGTGCCAGCAGAAGTCGGACAGGGGTTATCTCTGGGGCCAACGTCCTGACTTTC
TRBJ1-4 NA NA TRBV2 CASSEGGGSNEKLFF TGTGCCAGCAGTGAAGGGGGGGGGTCTAATGAAAAACTGTTTTTT
TRBJ2-2 NA NA TRBV24-1 CATSDQTRSTGELFF TGTGCCACCAGTGATCAGACTAGGAGCACCGGGGAGCTGTTTTTT
TRBJ2-5 NA TRBD1 TRBV7-6 CASSLTPTGYQETQYF TGTGCCAGCAGCTTAACCCCGACAGGGTACCAAGAGACCCAGTACTTC
TRBJ2-3 NA TRBD1 TRBV2 CASSPPGQLFTDTQYF TGTGCCAGCAGTCCTCCGGGACAGCTTTTCACAGATACGCAGTATTTT
TRBJ2-5 NA NA TRBV25-1 CASTTMGRETQYF TGTGCCAGCACCACCATGGGGAGGGAGACCCAGTACTTC
TRBJ2-1 NA NA TRBV6-6 CASSYAGTYNEQFF TGTGCCAGCAGTTACGCCGGTACTTACAATGAGCAGTTCTTC
TRBJ2-1 NA TRBD2 TRBV7-2 CASSLTSGTYNEQFF TGTGCCAGCAGCTTAACTAGCGGGACCTACAATGAGCAGTTCTTC
TRBJ1-4 NA NA TRBV2 CASSEGPVPVSEKLFF TGTGCCAGCAGTGAAGGCCCGGTACCCGTGAGTGAAAAACTGTTTTTT
TRBJ1-5 NA NA TRBV6-5 CASSKQGNQPQHF TGTGCCAGCAGTAAACAGGGAAATCAGCCCCAGCATTTT
TRBJ1-1 NA NA TRBV5-6 CASSASLVAGTEAFF TGTGCCAGCAGCGCTTCATTGGTTGCGGGCACTGAAGCTTTCTTT
TRBJ1-2 NA TRBD1 TRBV5-4 CASSTGTGIDGYTF TGTGCCAGCAGTACCGGGACAGGGATCGATGGCTACACCTTC
TRBJ2-5 NA TRBD2 TRBV5-5 CASSFNMGLQETQYF TGTGCCAGCAGCTTCAATATGGGACTACAAGAGACCCAGTACTTC
TRBJ2-1 NA NA TRBV4-2 CASSQGRGFQPYNEQFF TGTGCCAGCAGCCAAGGTCGAGGGTTCCAGCCCTACAATGAGCAGTTCTTC